This T cell receptor (beta chain) was documented in a study of regulatory T cells in long-lasting Graves disease. Study outcomes and limitations: Persistent disease favored TRBV28, TRBJ1-2 and TRBJ2-5.

Libraries of TCR beta came from iRepertoire HTBI primers plus Arm-PCR of CDR3 regions. TCRdb re-derived calls from the multiplex PCR reads in MiXCR, one entry per CDR3 protein. The sample lists 300,000 to 400,000 distinct CDR3 sequences, around 17% seen once, with roughly 27% in the top ten. In this sample, this clonotype turned up a few times. Its antigen is not identified. Noted time point: newly diagnosed GD, antithyroid drugs for less than 3 months. After RNA was extracted from PBMCs, the TCR library was made from it. Graves' disease diagnosis followed American Thyroid Association guidelines. Germline V lookup: CDR1 KGHDR, CDR2 SFDVKD. Trimming stripped 9 bases from V and 3 bases from J, with 13 bases between. The CDR3 sequence is 14 residues long. The same sample was also studied in work on T cells in Graves' hyperthyroidism and ophthalmopathy. That publication notes: Disease duration under 2 months; hyperthyroidism patients were aged 18 to 65. In the first-round RT-PCR of the TCR CDR3, the HTBI primer set was used.

V usage is TRBV24-1 and J usage is TRBJ2-2; possible D gene TRBD1, 7 bases. Sequences were derived from peripheral blood mononuclear cells (PBMCs), sampled at new diagnosis, from a patient treated with antithyroid drugs. The sequence came from a man between 35 and 55 years old with Graves disease. CDR3 in DNA: TGTGCCACCCAGGGGGGTCAGGACACCGGGGAGCTGTTTTTT. This sequence encodes CATQGGQDTGELFF.